Listed below are T cell receptor beta chains from one sample, sequenced in a study of CD8 T cells in ankylosing spondylitis. TCRdb independently ran MiXCR on the 5' RACE reads; one entry per CDR3 protein. The sample records about 340,000 distinct CDR3 sequences, roughly 14% being singletons. Sequencing used blood, either unsorted or a sorted T cell fraction (not recorded which). The receptors were gathered from a male donor with ankylosing spondylitis or in good health (not recorded which). Each CDR3 is given with its conserved first and last residue. The D gene is left open where the match is weak. For some rows the clone size is stated as once, few or many, or as a class when expanded; others skip it.

clone size,V gene,J gene,D gene,CDR3 protein,CDR3 DNA
few,TRBV12-3/TRBV12-4,TRBJ1-2,.,CASSFQQNYGYTF,TGTGCCAGCAGTTTTCAACAGAACTATGGCTACACCTTC
few,TRBV6-1,TRBJ1-1,TRBD1,CASRDRGEGTEAFF,TGTGCCAGCAGGGACAGGGGTGAGGGCACTGAAGCTTTCTTT
few,TRBV30,TRBJ1-1,.,CAWSVAFEAFF,TGTGCCTGGAGTGTCGCTTTTGAAGCTTTCTTT
few,TRBV12-3/TRBV12-4,TRBJ2-2,.,CASSLVGFTGELFF,TGTGCCAGCAGTTTAGTAGGATTCACCGGGGAGCTGTTTTTT
.,TRBV29-1,TRBJ2-1,TRBD2,CSVEERGNYNEQFF,TGCAGCGTTGAAGAGCGGGGGAACTACAATGAGCAGTTCTTC
few,TRBV29-1,TRBJ2-5,.,CSVAPYQETQYF,TGCAGCGTTGCTCCGTACCAAGAGACCCAGTACTTC
.,TRBV20-1,TRBJ1-1,.,CSARVGTSEAFF,TGCAGTGCTAGAGTCGGCACATCTGAAGCTTTCTTT
.,TRBV6-5,TRBJ2-1,.,CASSYALHANEQFF,TGTGCCAGCAGTTACGCCCTACACGCCAATGAGCAGTTCTTC
few,TRBV5-1,TRBJ2-1,.,CASSLEAGPYSYNEQFF,TGCGCCAGCAGCTTGGAAGCTGGGCCCTATTCCTACAATGAGCAGTTCTTC
.,TRBV7-2,TRBJ2-6,.,CASSPRTLPGANVLTF,TGTGCCAGCAGCCCCCGGACCCTTCCTGGGGCCAACGTCCTGACTTTC
few,TRBV2,TRBJ1-2,TRBD1,CASSAEGAPNYGYTF,TGTGCCAGCAGCGCCGAGGGGGCCCCGAACTATGGCTACACCTTC
once,TRBV6-4,TRBJ2-3,.,CASSALSGGSTDTQYF,TGTGCCAGCAGTGCCCTCTCGGGGGGCAGCACAGATACGCAGTATTTT
few,TRBV27,TRBJ1-2,.,CASSLGGIGGYTF,TGTGCCAGCAGTTTAGGAGGAATAGGAGGCTACACCTTC
.,TRBV6-5,TRBJ1-1,.,CASSHNTEAFF,TGTGCCAGCAGCCATAACACTGAAGCTTTCTTT
.,TRBV11-2,TRBJ2-2,TRBD2,CASSLPTSGNTGELFF,TGTGCCAGCAGCCTCCCTACTAGCGGGAACACCGGGGAGCTGTTTTTT
many,TRBV7-2,TRBJ2-7,.,CASSLKDPGRNEQYF,TGTGCCAGCAGCTTAAAGGATCCAGGGAGAAACGAGCAGTACTTC